The clone carrying this TCR beta chain was detected a few times. Its antigen remains unidentified. The data stem from a study of blood T cells in healthy people across ages. Study-wide results and caveats: PBMCs went unsorted, and a conclusive naive versus antigen-experienced comparison was therefore prevented.

PCR was performed a second time for about 7 to 11 cycles using a sample-barcoded 5' primer and a J-beta primer mix. TCRdb fed the 5' RACE reads into MiXCR, producing one record per CDR3 protein. There are over a million distinct CDR3 sequences in the sample; 40% to 45% occur only once, and 4% lies in the top ten. The length of the CDR3 is 14 residues. Trimming shortened V by 6 bases and J by 5 bases, and 16 bases separated the two germline ends. Germline V CDR1 and CDR2: SGDLS, YYNGEE. This clonotype originated in a young woman in good health. The sequenced sample consisted of blood. This chain connects TRBV9 to TRBJ2-3; D tentatively reads TRBD1 or TRBD2 (5 bases each). The CDR3 reads CASTRAGTRDTQYF. CDR3 coding DNA: TGTGCCAGCACCCGGGCAGGGACCCGAGATACGCAGTATTTT.